This TCR beta chain was found in a study of T cells of healthy individuals. V gave up 6 bases and J gave up 0 bases; unmatched junction bases: 8. Germline V gene lookup returns CDR1 SGHTA and CDR2 FQGTGA. The CDR3 contains 15 residues. TCRdb processed the 5' RACE reads anew with MiXCR; each CDR3 protein has one entry. Of 38,000 or so distinct CDR3 sequences listed, 4% to 5.5% are singletons. This clonotype was seen repeatedly, ten times or more. The clonotype was recovered from a human donor in good health. The chain uses TRBV7-3 and TRBJ2-7, with TRBD1 matching 7 bases. This CDR3 reads CASSPQQGNSYEQYF. The CDR3 nucleotides read TGTGCCAGCAGTCCCCAACAGGGGAACTCCTACGAGCAGTACTTC.